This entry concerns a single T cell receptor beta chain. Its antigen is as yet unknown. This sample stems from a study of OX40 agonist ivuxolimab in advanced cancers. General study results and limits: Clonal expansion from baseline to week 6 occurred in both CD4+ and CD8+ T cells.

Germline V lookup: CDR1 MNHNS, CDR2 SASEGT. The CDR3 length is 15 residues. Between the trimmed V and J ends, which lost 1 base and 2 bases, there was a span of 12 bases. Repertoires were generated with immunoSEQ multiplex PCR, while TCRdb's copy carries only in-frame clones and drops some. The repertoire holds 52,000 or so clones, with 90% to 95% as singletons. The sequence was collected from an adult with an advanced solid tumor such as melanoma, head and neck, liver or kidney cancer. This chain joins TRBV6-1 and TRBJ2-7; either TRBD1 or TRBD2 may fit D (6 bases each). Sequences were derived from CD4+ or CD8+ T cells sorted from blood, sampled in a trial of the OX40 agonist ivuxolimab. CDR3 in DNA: TGTGCCAGCAGTGAAGAAAGGGGGGTGACCTACGAGCAGTACTTC. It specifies CASSEERGVTYEQYF.